Presented here are 30 T cell receptor beta chains from one specimen sequenced in a study of multiple sclerosis patients with progressive multifocal leukoencephalopathy. Sequenced by immunoSEQ multiplex PCR; TCRdb stores in-frame clones only, minus some. The sample shows 31,000 or so clones, about nine tenths of them seen only once. As for time point: before natalizumab initiation. Sequencing was done on a sample of PBMCs. These TCRs come from a human donor with multiple sclerosis.

The V gene is TRBV7-9, the J gene TRBJ2-7, with TRBD2 matching 8 bases. J was trimmed by 6 bases and V by 6 bases; bases with no gene match: 10. CDR1 and CDR2 (germline): SEHNR, FQNEAQ (reference sequence). The CDR3 sequence is 14 residues long. In DNA form, the CDR3 reads TGTGCCAGCAGTACCAGCGGGAGAGGAAGCGAGCAGTACTTC. Its translation is CASSTSGRGSEQYF.

This chain uses TRBV30 with TRBJ2-1, with 14 nucleotides matching TRBD2. Looked up from germline, CDR1 is GTSNPN and CDR2 is SVGIG (reference sequence). This CDR3 is built from 14 residues. V shed 5 bases, J shed 9 bases, and the junction held 6 bases outside the gene matches. CDR3 nucleotides: TGTGCCTGGTCGACTAGCGGGAGGGCCGGTGAGCAGTTCTTC. It specifies CAWSTSGRAGEQFF.

V and J are TRBV5-1 and TRBJ1-2, with 8 bases lining up with TRBD1. The CDR3 extends over 13 amino acids. Germline V lookup: CDR1 SGHRS, CDR2 YFSETQ. The V gene end was trimmed by 4 bases and the J gene end by 6 bases; junction bases not matched to a gene: 5. The CDR3 reads CASSPQGDHGYTF. CDR3 sequence (DNA): TGCGCCAGCAGCCCACAGGGGGATCATGGCTACACCTTC.

The genes are TRBV4-3 and TRBJ2-7; maybe TRBD2 (7 bases). Trimming took 1 base from V and 0 from J, leaving 10 bases between them. This CDR3 has 15 amino acids. Germline V gene data show CDR1 as LGHNA and CDR2 as YSLEER. The CDR3 bases are TGCGCCAGCAGCCAAGTGCGGGGGCGCTCCTACGAGCAGTACTTC. This sequence encodes CASSQVRGRSYEQYF.

This chain links TRBV19 with TRBJ2-3, with 10 bases identical to TRBD2. This CDR3 region has 15 residues. The J segment lost 4 bases and the V segment lost 5 bases, leaving 6 bases of the junction unmatched. Germline V gene sequence: CDR1 LNHDA, CDR2 SQIVND (reference sequence). The CDR3 protein is CASSEGLARADTQYF. The CDR3 DNA follows: TGTGCCAGTAGTGAGGGACTAGCGCGGGCAGATACGCAGTATTTT.

The chain combines TRBV28 with TRBJ2-3; TRBD1 is a possible D gene (6 bases). The V end lost 1 base, the J end lost 6 bases, and 20 bases lay between the germline ends. Germline V gene data show CDR1 as MDHEN and CDR2 as SYDVKM. This CDR3 contains 17 residues. CDR3: CASSLSGTRFVGDTQYF. The CDR3 DNA reads as TGTGCCAGCAGTTTATCAGGGACAAGGTTTGTGGGGGATACGCAGTATTTT.

This sequence joins TRBV11-3 and TRBJ2-2; D is unclear. In germline, CDR1 is SGHNT, CDR2 YENEEA. Trimming shortened V by 0 bases and J by 7 bases, and 9 bases separated the two germline ends. The CDR3 loop spans 14 amino acids. CDR3 DNA: TGTGCCAGCAGCTTAGAGCTGTACGGCGGGGAGCTGTTTTTT. It encodes CASSLELYGGELFF. Filled out from reference TRBV11-3 and TRBJ2-2, the complete variable domain reads EAGVVQSPRYKIIEKKQPVAFWCNPISGHNTLYWYLQNLGQGPELLIRYENEEAVDDSQLPKDRFSAERLKGVDSTLKIQPAELGDSAVYLCASSLELYGGELFFGEGSRLTVL.

The chain joins TRBV29-1 to TRBJ2-2; 9 bases align to TRBD1. The CDR3 sequence is 13 residues long. CDR1 is SQVTM, CDR2 ANQGSEA, per germline. Trimming removed 7 bases from V and 5 bases from J; junction bases left unmatched: 5. The CDR3 reads CSGGQGITGELFF. CDR3 nucleotide sequence: TGCAGCGGAGGACAGGGGATTACCGGGGAGCTGTTTTTT.

The J gene is TRBJ1-3, the V gene TRBV30; no clear D. The CDR3 loop spans 12 amino acids. Germline values: CDR1 GTSNPN, CDR2 SVGIG (reference sequence). V was cut by 0 bases and J by 3 bases, with 3 bases left in between. DNA for the CDR3: TGTGCCTGGAGTGTAGTTGGAAACACCATATATTTT. Protein product: CAWSVVGNTIYF. Looking up the rest from reference TRBV30 and TRBJ1-3 gives the full variable domain: SQTIHQWPATLVQPVGSPLSLECTVEGTSNPNLYWYRQAAGRGLQLLFYSVGIGQISSEVPQNLSASRPQDRQFILSSKKLLLSDSGFYLCAWSVVGNTIYFGEGSWLTVV.

For the CDR3, the DNA is TGTGCCAGCAGCCAAGTAAGGGAGACCCAGTACTTC. This codes for CASSQVRETQYF. The chain is built from TRBV14 and TRBJ2-5; D is unresolved. V was clipped by 1 base and J by 5 bases, with 5 bases between them. The V gene's germline CDR1 is SGHDN and CDR2 FVKESK. The CDR3 loop spans 12 amino acids.

The V gene is TRBV11-2, the J gene TRBJ1-3; no definite D call. Germline CDR1 is SGHAT and CDR2 is FQNNGV. V was trimmed by 3 bases and J by 0 bases, leaving 9 bases between them. The CDR3 extends over 15 amino acids. CDR3 nucleotide sequence: TGTGCCAGCAGCTTGCTCTGGAGCTCTGGAAACACCATATATTTT. This sequence encodes CASSLLWSSGNTIYF.

This chain links TRBV6-5 with TRBJ1-2; D unresolved. The V end was cut by 0 bases, the J end by 8 bases, with 16 bases between. CDR1 MNHEY and CDR2 SVGAGI come from the germline V gene. The CDR3 totals 15 residues. The CDR3 region is CASSYSIKDTMGYTF. CDR3 nucleotide sequence: TGTGCCAGCAGTTACTCGATTAAAGACACTATGGGCTACACCTTC.

This clone was seen once. This chain connects TRBV29-1 to TRBJ2-5; TRBD1 or TRBD2 may be the D gene (7 bases each). This CDR3 region has 12 residues. Germline V gives CDR1 SQVTM, CDR2 ANQGSEA. V was clipped by 7 bases and J by 5 bases, with 14 bases between them. This chain's CDR3 is CSGEGAWETQYF. The CDR3 DNA follows: TGCAGCGGGGAGGGGGCATGGGAGACCCAGTACTTC.

This clone was counted a single time. The chain couples TRBV28 to TRBJ2-5; D is ambiguous. The DNA matches TRBJ2-7 better at its end, which makes the J call doubtful. CDR3 length: 12 amino acids. CDR1 MDHEN and CDR2 SYDVKM come from the germline V gene. Here the CDR3 reads CASSSLEYEQYF. CDR3 bases: TGTGCCAGCAGTTCCCTGGAATACGAGCAGTACTTC.

Comment on this clone: Relative to the germline gene, one junction end is altered; a read error may explain this. The CDR3 nucleotides are TGTGCCAGCAGCTCGGTCAGGGGCAGCTATGGCCACACCTTC. This sequence encodes CASSSVRGSYGHTF. This rearrangement joins TRBV11-2 to TRBJ1-2; the D gene is possibly TRBD1 (6 bases). The CDR3 length is 14 residues. In germline, CDR1 is SGHAT, CDR2 FQNNGV. The complete variable domain, with remaining parts taken from reference TRBV11-2 and TRBJ1-2, reads EAGVAQSPRYKIIEKRQSVAFWCNPISGHATLYWYQQILGQGPKLLIQFQNNGVVDDSQLPKDRFSAERLKGVDSTLKIQPAKLEDSAVYLCASSSVRGSYGHTFGSGTRLTVV.

V gene TRBV28 combines with J gene TRBJ1-6; D is unresolved. V lost 5 bases to trimming and J lost 7 bases, with 15 bases between them. Germline V gene sequence: CDR1 MDHEN, CDR2 SYDVKM. This CDR3 has 15 residues. The CDR3, as DNA: TGTGCCAGCAGTCCTCCACTATTGGGGAATTCACCCCTCCACTTT. This sequence encodes CASSPPLLGNSPLHF.

V and J are TRBV4-3 and TRBJ1-2; possible D gene TRBD1, 5 bases. The CDR3 has 15 amino acids. The ends were cut back, 1 base at V and 7 bases at J, with 16 bases in the middle. Germline values: CDR1 LGHNA, CDR2 YSLEER. CDR3 residues: CASSQGLFMGTGYTF. As DNA, the CDR3 is TGCGCCAGCAGCCAAGGATTATTCATGGGGACTGGCTACACCTTC.

Regarding this clone: Additional DNA sequences in this sample encode the identical CDR3. This chain joins TRBV6-4 and TRBJ2-1, with D perhaps TRBD2 (5 bases). V was shortened by 0 bases and J by 0 bases, with 6 bases between the two germline ends. Germline-derived CDR1 and CDR2 are MRHNA and SNTAGT. The CDR3 runs 15 residues. The CDR3 loop reads CASSDSSGSYNEQFF. The CDR3 region has the DNA TGTGCCAGCAGTGACTCAAGCGGCTCCTACAATGAGCAGTTCTTC.

The chain recombines TRBV4-3 with TRBJ1-1, with D perhaps TRBD1 (5 bases). Germline values: CDR1 LGHNA, CDR2 YSLEER. Trimming shortened V by 3 bases and J by 6 bases, and 14 bases separated the two germline ends. CDR3 size: 14 residues. Here the CDR3 reads CASSQGRWAAEAFF. The CDR3 nucleotides are TGCGCCAGCAGCCAGGGACGCTGGGCGGCTGAAGCTTTCTTT.

The chain carries TRBV6-5 and TRBJ1-5; D gene ambiguous. With 6 bases removed from V and 4 bases from J, the gap between germline ends came to 4 bases. The germline V gene encodes CDR1 MNHEY and CDR2 SVGAGI. CDR3 length: 11 residues. CDR3 nucleotides: TGTGCCAGCAGAGAAAATCAGCCCCAGCATTTT. It is translated as CASRENQPQHF.

The chain recombines TRBV7-9 with TRBJ2-7; TRBD1 is a possible D gene (5 bases). The germline gives CDR1 SEHNR, CDR2 FQNEAQ (reference sequence). Trimming took off 4 bases at V and 3 bases at J, with 13 bases between the two ends. This CDR3 has 14 amino acids. The CDR3 DNA sequence: TGTGCCAGCAGCTCTCCTTTTGACAGCTACGAGCAGTACTTC. Translating it yields CASSSPFDSYEQYF.

This clone has only a few counts. This chain joins TRBV7-8 and TRBJ2-7, with D perhaps matching TRBD1 (5 bases). CDR1 SGHVS and CDR2 FQNEAQ come from the germline V gene. CDR3 length equals 15 residues. Trimming pared 0 bases from V and 2 bases from J, leaving 11 bases between. The CDR3: CASSLASGQAYEQYF. CDR3 DNA sequence: TGTGCCAGCAGCTTAGCGTCAGGACAAGCCTACGAGCAGTACTTC. The full variable domain, completed using reference TRBV7-8 and TRBJ2-7, is GAGVSQSPRYKVAKRGQDVALRCDPISGHVSLFWYQQALGQGPEFLTYFQNEAQLDKSGLPSDRFFAERPEGSVSTLKIQRTQQEDSAVYLCASSLASGQAYEQYFGPGTRLTVT.

The chain has TRBV18 and TRBJ2-7, with D possibly being TRBD1 (6 bases). Deletions cut 3 bases from V and 2 bases from J, with 8 bases between. The germline V gene has CDR1 KGHSH and CDR2 LQKENI. This CDR3 contains 13 residues. CDR3 loop: CASSPDSTYEQYF. Written as DNA, the CDR3 is TGTGCCAGCTCACCGGACAGCACCTACGAGCAGTACTTC.

The chain is built from TRBV28 and TRBJ2-7; D unclear. V was shortened by 6 bases and J by 5 bases, with 14 bases between the two germline ends. Germline V gene data show CDR1 as MDHEN and CDR2 as SYDVKM. The length of the CDR3 is 13 residues. Here the CDR3 DNA reads TGTGCCAGCAGCCCCCGGTTTGGCCACGAGCAGTACTTC. Amino acids: CASSPRFGHEQYF.

The chain is built from TRBV19 and TRBJ2-1; D unclear. Trimming pared 7 bases from V and 3 bases from J, leaving 7 bases between. Germline lookup yields CDR1 LNHDA and CDR2 SQIVND (reference sequence). The CDR3 length is 12 residues. Written as DNA, the CDR3 is TGTGCCAGTATGGCTGGCTACAATGAGCAGTTCTTC. This sequence encodes CASMAGYNEQFF.

This chain uses TRBV5-1 with TRBJ2-3; 10 bases map to TRBD2. Germline V gives CDR1 SGHRS, CDR2 YFSETQ. This CDR3 has 18 residues. After removal of 4 bases from V and 3 bases from J, the junction contained 14 bases not matched to a gene. The CDR3: CASSQIVASGSRTDTQYF. The CDR3 DNA is TGCGCCAGCAGCCAGATTGTGGCTAGCGGGAGTAGGACAGATACGCAGTATTTT.

This rearrangement joins TRBV19 to TRBJ1-1; tentatively, D is TRBD1 (6 bases). V was shortened by 6 bases and J by 5 bases, with 13 bases between the two germline ends. This CDR3 comprises 13 residues. Germline CDR1 reads LNHDA; CDR2 reads SQIVND (reference sequence). CDR3 amino acids: CASSWGRRTEAFF. CDR3 sequence (DNA): TGTGCCAGTAGCTGGGGGCGCCGGACTGAAGCTTTCTTT.

V and J are TRBV20-1 and TRBJ2-3; D possibly corresponds to TRBD2 (6 bases). This CDR3 is built from 11 residues. The V and J ends lost 7 bases and 6 bases respectively, with 11 bases between them. Per germline, CDR1 DFQATT and CDR2 SNEGSKA (reference sequence). The CDR3 bases are TGCAGTGGGCCCCGGGGGGATACGCAGTATTTT. Translating it yields CSGPRGDTQYF.

The chain couples TRBV7-9 to TRBJ2-5; D perhaps matches TRBD2 (5 bases). The end of the DNA is better explained by TRBJ2-7, so the J call may be wrong. Germline V gives CDR1 SEHNR, CDR2 FQNEAQ (reference sequence). The CDR3 has 14 residues. This CDR3 is CASSFGLLSYEQYF. CDR3 DNA sequence: TGTGCCAGCAGCTTCGGACTGCTCTCCTACGAGCAGTACTTC.

This rearrangement joins TRBV7-8 to TRBJ1-3; 9 bases agree with TRBD1. CDR1 is SGHVS, CDR2 FQNEAQ, per germline. The CDR3 runs to 15 residues. Trimming removed 4 bases from V and 4 bases from J; junction bases left unmatched: 5. CDR3 in amino acids: CASSWNRGPGNTIYF. CDR3 sequence (DNA): TGTGCCAGCAGCTGGAACAGGGGGCCGGGAAACACCATATATTTT. Using reference TRBV7-8 and TRBJ1-3 for the parts outside the CDR3, the full variable domain is GAGVSQSPRYKVAKRGQDVALRCDPISGHVSLFWYQQALGQGPEFLTYFQNEAQLDKSGLPSDRFFAERPEGSVSTLKIQRTQQEDSAVYLCASSWNRGPGNTIYFGEGSWLTVV.